The 7 T cell receptor beta chains below were found in one sample sequenced in a study of T cell responses to AZD1222 COVID-19 vaccine. Repertoires were generated with immunoSEQ multiplex PCR, while TCRdb's copy carries only in-frame clones and drops some. The table has 150,000 to 200,000 clones, more than 75% seen once. The sample here was peripheral blood, taken 28 days after the second AZD1222 dose. Receptor source: an adult who received the AZD1222 COVID-19 vaccine.

The J gene is TRBJ2-7, the V gene TRBV19, with 12 bases identical to TRBD2. The CDR3 covers 14 residues. J was trimmed by 6 bases and V by 4 bases; bases with no gene match: 4. The V gene's germline CDR1 is LNHDA and CDR2 SQIVND (reference sequence). The CDR3 spells CASSNGLAGREQYF. The CDR3 region has the DNA TGTGCCAGTAGTAACGGACTAGCGGGACGCGAGCAGTACTTC.

Only one count was recorded for this clone. V is TRBV27 and J is TRBJ1-3; tentative D call: TRBD1 (5 bases). V lost 3 bases, J lost 4 bases, and 13 bases lay in between. Germline V gives CDR1 MNHEY, CDR2 SMNVEV (reference sequence). This CDR3 has 15 amino acids. The CDR3 region is CASSLQRGGGNTIYF. CDR3 DNA sequence: TGTGCCAGCAGTTTGCAGAGGGGCGGGGGAAACACCATATATTTT.

The count of this clone is one. The V call is TRBV7-9, the J call TRBJ1-3; D not certain. The CDR3 sequence is 16 residues long. CDR1 is SEHNR, CDR2 FQNEAQ, per germline (reference sequence). V gave up 5 bases and J gave up 0 bases, with 14 bases separating them. CDR3 protein: CASSLIGVPSGNTIYF. The CDR3 region has the DNA TGTGCCAGCAGCCTTATTGGAGTTCCCTCTGGAAACACCATATATTTT.

The rearrangement joins TRBV5-6 to TRBJ2-5, with 8 bases that match TRBD2. V was clipped by 4 bases and J by 4 bases; unmatched bases: 18. Germline CDR1 reads SGHDT; CDR2 reads YYEEEE. The CDR3 runs 18 residues. The CDR3 here is CASSPLAGDVGARETQYF. The CDR3 DNA reads as TGTGCCAGCAGCCCCCTAGCGGGCGATGTTGGGGCGCGAGAGACCCAGTACTTC.

The chain carries TRBV28 and TRBJ1-2; TRBD1 matches 7 bases. Per the germline V gene, CDR1 is MDHEN and CDR2 is SYDVKM. The CDR3 has 12 amino acids. CDR3 DNA: TGTGCGCGACAGGGAGCTAACTATGGCTACACCTTC. Translation: CARQGANYGYTF.

This clone was recorded a few times. The V gene is TRBV2, the J gene TRBJ2-5; unclear D gene. The CDR3 runs 15 residues. The germline gives CDR1 SNHLY, CDR2 FYNNEI. V was shortened by 5 bases and J by 4 bases, with 17 bases between the two germline ends. CDR3: CASSQSSQWRETQYF. In DNA form, the CDR3 reads TGTGCCAGCAGTCAAAGCTCCCAGTGGAGAGAGACCCAGTACTTC.

The rearrangement joins TRBV19 to TRBJ1-1, with 7 bases fitting TRBD1. This CDR3 has 13 residues. From germline, CDR1 is LNHDA and CDR2 SQIVND (reference sequence). J was trimmed by 8 bases and V by 8 bases; bases with no gene match: 11. CDR3 sequence (DNA): TGTGCCAGTTCTCAGGGGGGCAGGCGAGAAGCTTTCTTT. This sequence encodes CASSQGGRREAFF. The whole variable domain, filled in from reference TRBV19 and TRBJ1-1, reads DGGITQSPKYLFRKEGQNVTLSCEQNLNHDAMYWYRQDPGQGLRLIYYSQIVNDFQKGDIAEGYSVSREKKESFPLTVTSAQKNPTAFYLCASSQGGRREAFFGQGTRLTVV.